Listed below are T cell receptor beta chains from one sample, sequenced in a study of cytomegalovirus exposure and HLA in healthy donors. Using immunoSEQ multiplex PCR, the repertoire was profiled, and TCRdb retains in-frame clones only, with some absent. The sample records some 140,000 clones, roughly four fifths being singletons. Sequencing was done on a sample of PBMCs. The receptors derive from a man aged 25-45 years in good health and CMV-seropositive. The CDR3 runs from the conserved cysteine through the conserved F or W. The D gene is left open where the match is weak. For some rows the clone size is stated as once, few or many, or as a class when expanded; others skip it.

V	D	size	J	DNA	CDR3
TRBV9	-	-	TRBJ2-1	TGTGCCAGCAGCCCTCGACTTTTCCCGGGAGAGCAGTTCTTC	CASSPRLFPGEQFF
TRBV10-1	-	few	TRBJ2-5	TGCGCCAGCAGTGGACGGGGGAAACAAGAGACCCAGTACTTC	CASSGRGKQETQYF
TRBV4-1	-	-	TRBJ2-2	TGCGCCAGCAGCCAAGATTCAAGTGTCACAGTATCGACCGGGGAGCTGTTTTTT	CASSQDSSVTVSTGELFF
TRBV5-8	TRBD2	-	TRBJ2-7	TGTGCCAGCAGCTTGGGGCCACGGGGGGGAAACTACGAGCAGTACTTC	CASSLGPRGGNYEQYF
TRBV18	-	-	TRBJ1-2	TGTGCCAGCTCACCACCCAGTAACACCCGCTATGGCTACACCTTC	CASSPPSNTRYGYTF
TRBV7-9	-	-	TRBJ2-3	TGTGCCAGCAGCTTATTGTCGGTCTTGAGCACAGATACGCAGTATTTT	CASSLLSVLSTDTQYF
TRBV29-1	-	-	TRBJ1-1	TGCAGCGTTATCGGAGGCGCCCCCCGAACTGAAGCTTTCTTT	CSVIGGAPRTEAFF
TRBV9	-	few	TRBJ2-7	TGTGCCAGCAGTGGAGGGGGGGCTGGTGACGAGCAGTACTTC	CASSGGGAGDEQYF
TRBV4-1	-	-	TRBJ1-2	TGCGCCAGCAGCCAAGCCCTTTACTATGGCTACACCTTC	CASSQALYYGYTF
TRBV29-1	-	-	TRBJ2-5	TGCAGCGTTTTAGTAGTCGAAGAGACCCAGTACTTC	CSVLVVEETQYF
TRBV11-2	-	-	TRBJ1-2	TGTGCCAGCAGTCCGACTGACAAGGGAGCGCTTAGGGGCTACACCTTC	CASSPTDKGALRGYTF
TRBV6-6	-	-	TRBJ1-2	TGTGCCAGCATTGGGGCGTCGGGCTACACCTTC	CASIGASGYTF
TRBV6-5	-	-	TRBJ1-2	TGTGCCAGCAGTGCACTATCCTCCGCCGGCTACACCTTC	CASSALSSAGYTF
TRBV7-9	-	-	TRBJ2-2	TGTGCCAGCAGCTTAACGGCCGGGGAGCTGTTTTTT	CASSLTAGELFF
TRBV6-6	-	-	TRBJ1-3	TGTGCCAGCAGTTACTTAGCGGGGGGTGGAAACACCATATATTTT	CASSYLAGGGNTIYF
TRBV5-6	-	-	TRBJ2-7	TGTGCCAGCAGCTTGGGACTAGGGTACGAGCAGTACTTC	CASSLGLGYEQYF
TRBV29-1	-	-	TRBJ2-1	TGCAGCGTTCGCGTACTAGTAGGCTACAATGAGCAGTTCTTC	CSVRVLVGYNEQFF
TRBV9	-	-	TRBJ2-1	TGTGCCAGCAGCGGGGGACTTTCCTACAATGAGCAGTTCTTC	CASSGGLSYNEQFF
TRBV7-2	TRBD1	-	TRBJ1-2	TGTGCCAGCAGGCCGGGACAGGGAGCGGGCTATGGCTACACCTTC	CASRPGQGAGYGYTF
TRBV5-1	-	-	TRBJ2-5	TGCGCCAGCAGCCGCGCGACTAGGGATCTGGAGACCCAGTACTTC	CASSRATRDLETQYF
TRBV11-2	-	-	TRBJ2-7	TGTGCCAGCAGCTACACGACTAGTATTTTCTACGAGCAGTACTTC	CASSYTTSIFYEQYF
TRBV5-6	TRBD1	-	TRBJ2-1	TGTGCCAGCAGCTTGAATCCGGGACAGGGCGGGAGTGAGCAGTTCTTC	CASSLNPGQGGSEQFF
TRBV6-6	-	-	TRBJ2-2	TGTGCCAGCAAATTCGCGGACTTGAACACCGGGGAGCTGTTTTTT	CASKFADLNTGELFF
TRBV7-8	-	once	TRBJ1-2	TGTGCCAGCAGCTTAAAGGTCGGCAGTCCCCAAAGGGGCTATGGCTACACCTTC	CASSLKVGSPQRGYGYTF
TRBV7-2	TRBD2	-	TRBJ2-7	TGTGCCAGCAGCTTATTACCGGGACTAGCGGGGGGTCGCCCCTACGAGCAGTACTTC	CASSLLPGLAGGRPYEQYF